Listed here is a single T cell receptor beta chain. Its specific antigen is unknown. No quality values exist for individual bases; no much larger clone is one base distant. The record originates from a study of shared clonotypes between healthy human individuals (dated by TCRdb to the early 2020s). About the study as a whole: A couple of women and a few men aged 18 to 49 years were included in the cohort. For each donor, three plates each were used for CD4 naive and CD4 memory, two plates were used for CD8 naive, and one plate was used for CD8 memory. To estimate repertoire size and how much clonotypes are shared between individuals, the study performed deep sequencing of blood TCR repertoires from 4 to 6 healthy adults. Leukapheresis yielded between about 0.94 and 9 billion PBMCs per donor. Different laboratories and diverse techniques were used to prepare libraries and sequence TCR repertoires, to increase sequencing depth and limit assay-specific biases.

The CDR1 and CDR2 encoded by the germline V gene are MDHEN and SYDVKM. The germline V and J ends show losses of 5 bases and 6 bases respectively, and no gene match explains 9 bases of the junction. The CDR3, cysteine through phenylalanine, is 15 amino acids long. Only CDR3 DNA is held: 45 bases, read in frame from base 1. Donors were healthy HIV-negative adults with no recently reported acute infections or vaccinations. Every donor was a Caucasian adult residing in Nashville, Tennessee, USA. Magnetic negative selection was used to enrich CD4+ T cells, after which naive cells were positively selected on CD45RA and the negative fraction became the memory subset. After blood collection by leukapheresis, PBMCs were isolated using Ficoll-Histopaque density gradient centrifugation and then cryopreserved in the vapor phase of liquid nitrogen. Purity and quantity of every magnetically sorted T cell population were checked by analytical flow cytometry. From each sorted fraction, genomic DNA was isolated and quantified by UV absorbance on a Nanodrop 2000c.

The paper's findings and limits, for the study overall: Across a handful of donors, approximately 5% of naive CD4, roughly 3.5% of naive CD8, approximately 2.5% of memory CD4, and approximately 0.42% of memory CD8 clonotypes were shared. Because the study included a small number of donors, the genetic and exposure-history diversity represented was limited. Based on pairwise subsampling, the degree of clonotype sharing among donors was expected to be affected by sequencing depth. Naive subsets generally had larger estimated clonotype richness than memory subsets. Sampling was restricted to blood, and TCR repertoires in tissue are likely to differ from TCR repertoires in blood. Clonotypes shared by all four sorted-subset donors showed higher generation probabilities than non-shared clonotypes. Incomplete sequencing was indicated by rarefaction of sorted-subset datasets, despite the large sequencing depth.

Using the deep immunoSEQ assay, multiplex PCR amplified TCR CDR3 regions from genomic DNA. Genomic DNA extracted from each cell subset was distributed evenly over all wells of several immunoSEQ 96-well plates, and each plate served as one replicate. For sorted subsets, around 200 ng genomic DNA, equal to some 30,000 T cell genomes, was loaded into each replicate PCR. Purified libraries were measured with a Qubit 3.0 fluorometer, size-checked on a Bioanalyzer 2100, and measured again with the KAPA Library Quantification kit. A separate single-read 150-cycle Illumina NextSeq 550 flow cell was used to sequence each immunoSEQ 96-well plate. The original methods were these. Because the immunoSEQ output held only junctional sequences and lacked quality scores, the filtering could not match the filtering applied to full-length reads. To assign V/J genes and CDR3, sequences were annotated using PyIR, a Python wrapper for IgBLAST v1.9, with IMGT germline references. Reads were removed for weak V/J assignments (E-value above 1e-6), missing CDR3, stop codons, out-of-frame junctions, or ambiguous translated residues. A V3J clonotype was defined by an identical inferred V gene, J gene, and CDR3 amino acid sequence. To compute the percentage overlap between repertoires, the number of shared unique clonotypes was divided by the size of the smaller repertoire. Repertoire richness was assessed with RTK rarefaction, the Chao1 estimator, and Recon v2.1 estimates of unobserved clonotypes. Generation probabilities for all TCRbeta clonotypes obtained by the gDNA method from four donors were computed using OLGA. TCRdb mirrors the immuneACCESS table, restricted to in-frame sequences. Some clones are absent from its copies; in checked studies, under half trace to an unresolved V gene, and the reason for the others is unknown. The V and J calls and clone size were taken over from that table, and D and trimming were inferred from the DNA. This sample gives 2 million to 3 million clones in total; 93% of them show up just once. The ten largest account for approximately 0.35% of the sample.

The sequencing input was naive CD4+ T cells from PBMCs. The sample's cell subset or site, from its label and the paper: CD45RA+ positively selected. Here the chain combines TRBV28 and TRBJ2-7; 11 bases in the middle match TRBD1. The TCR sequence derives from a young man in good health. Some clones in this sample may be carry-over from other donors' samples. The CDR3 reads as follows: CASSQGQGVNREQYF. Read as DNA, the sequence is TGTGCCAGCAGTCAGGGACAGGGGGTTAACCGCGAGCAGTACTTC. Beyond the CDR3, the reference TRBV28 and TRBJ2-7 genes provide the residues; the full variable domain reads: DVKVTQSSRYLVKRTGEKVFLECVQDMDHENMFWYRQDPGLGLRLIYFSYDVKMKEKGDIPEGYSVSREKKERFSLILESASTNQTSMYLCASSQGQGVNREQYFGPGTRLTVT.